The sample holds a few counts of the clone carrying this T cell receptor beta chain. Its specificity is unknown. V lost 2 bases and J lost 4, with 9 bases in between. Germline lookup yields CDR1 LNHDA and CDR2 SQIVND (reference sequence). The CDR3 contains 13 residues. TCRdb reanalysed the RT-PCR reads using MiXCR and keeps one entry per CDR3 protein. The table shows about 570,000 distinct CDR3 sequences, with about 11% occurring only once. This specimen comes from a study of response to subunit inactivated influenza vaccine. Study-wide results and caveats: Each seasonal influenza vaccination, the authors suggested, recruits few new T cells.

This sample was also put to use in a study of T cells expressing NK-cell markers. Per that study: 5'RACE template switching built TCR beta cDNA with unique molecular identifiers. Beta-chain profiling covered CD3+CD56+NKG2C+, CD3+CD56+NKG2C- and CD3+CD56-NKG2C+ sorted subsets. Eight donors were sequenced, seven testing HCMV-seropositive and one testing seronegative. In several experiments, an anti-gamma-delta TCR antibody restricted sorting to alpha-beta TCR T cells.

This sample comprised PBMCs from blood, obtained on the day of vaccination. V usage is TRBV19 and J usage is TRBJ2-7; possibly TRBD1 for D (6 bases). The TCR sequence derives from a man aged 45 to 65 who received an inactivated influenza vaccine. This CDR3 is CASSILGGYEQYF. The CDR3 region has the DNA TGTGCCAGTAGTATATTAGGGGGATACGAGCAGTACTTC.